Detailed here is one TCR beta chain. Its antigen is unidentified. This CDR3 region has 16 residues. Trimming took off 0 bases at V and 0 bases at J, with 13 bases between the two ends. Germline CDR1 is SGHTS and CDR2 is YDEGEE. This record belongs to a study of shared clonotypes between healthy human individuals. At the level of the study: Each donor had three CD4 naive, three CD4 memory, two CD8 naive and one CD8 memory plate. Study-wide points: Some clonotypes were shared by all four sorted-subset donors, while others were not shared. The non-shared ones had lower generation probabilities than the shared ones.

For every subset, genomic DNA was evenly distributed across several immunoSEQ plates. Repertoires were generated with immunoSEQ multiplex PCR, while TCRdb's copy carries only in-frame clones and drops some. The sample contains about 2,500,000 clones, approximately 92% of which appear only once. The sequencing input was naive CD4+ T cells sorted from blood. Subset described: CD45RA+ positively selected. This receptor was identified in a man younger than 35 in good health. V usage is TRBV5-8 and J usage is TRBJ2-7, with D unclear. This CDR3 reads CASSLAPGLSSYEQYF. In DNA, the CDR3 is TGTGCCAGCAGCTTGGCGCCGGGTCTAAGCTCCTACGAGCAGTACTTC. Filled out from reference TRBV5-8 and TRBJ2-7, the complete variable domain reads EAGVTQSPTHLIKTRGQQATLRCSPISGHTSVYWYQQALGLGLQFLLWYDEGEERNRGNFPPRFSGRQFPNYSSELNVNALELEDSALYLCASSLAPGLSSYEQYFGPGTRLTVT.